Below are 26 T cell receptor beta chains sequenced from a single sample in a study of blood T cell repertoires in COVID-19. Measured with immunoSEQ multiplex PCR; TCRdb has only the in-frame clones, and not every one. The table shows some 490,000 clones, with around 85% occurring only once. The sample consisted of PBMCs or T cells enriched from blood (not recorded which). These receptors originate from a woman aged 60-70 years who had recovered from COVID-19.

V usage is TRBV2 and J usage is TRBJ2-7; D may be TRBD2 (5 bases). The CDR3 contains 14 residues. Germline values: CDR1 SNHLY, CDR2 FYNNEI. V was trimmed by 6 bases and J by 1 base, leaving 13 bases between them. The CDR3 reads CASSVGRGSYEQYF. The CDR3 DNA sequence: TGTGCCAGCAGCGTAGGACGGGGTTCCTACGAGCAGTACTTC.

The J gene is TRBJ2-1, the V gene TRBV2; a possible D gene is TRBD2 (5 bases). The CDR3 covers 15 residues. Per germline, CDR1 SNHLY and CDR2 FYNNEI. Between the trimmed V and J ends, which lost 6 bases and 2 bases, there was a span of 14 bases. CDR3 coding DNA: TGTGCCAGCAGGGAGGATAGGGCTCCCTACAATGAGCAGTTCTTC. It is translated as CASREDRAPYNEQFF.

V and J are TRBV5-1 and TRBJ2-2; 8 nucleotides agree with TRBD1. From germline, CDR1 is SGHRS and CDR2 YFSETQ. The junction had 6 bases not matched to a gene; V was cut back by 9 bases and J by 2 bases. The CDR3 extends over 14 amino acids. This CDR3 reads CATGGQGNTGELFF. The DNA for the CDR3 is TGCGCCACCGGAGGACAGGGAAACACCGGGGAGCTGTTTTTT.

The rearrangement joins TRBV9 to TRBJ2-1, with TRBD1 as a possible D gene (5 bases). From germline, CDR1 is SGDLS and CDR2 YYNGEE. Trimming pared 3 bases from V and 6 bases from J, leaving 7 bases between. There are 12 residues in the CDR3. CDR3 bases: TGTGCCAGCAGCGACCAGGGCAATGAGCAGTTCTTC. Its translation: CASSDQGNEQFF.

The chain joins TRBV4-2 to TRBJ2-4; 10 bases are a match to TRBD2. This CDR3 is built from 17 residues. CDR1 LGHNA and CDR2 YNFKEQ come from the germline V gene. The ends lost 1 base at V and 4 bases at J; junction bases unmatched: 7. The CDR3 is CASSQGSSGGVKNIQYF. CDR3 coding DNA: TGTGCCAGCAGCCAAGGGTCCAGCGGGGGGGTTAAAAACATTCAGTACTTC.

The chain couples TRBV9 to TRBJ1-3; D is undetermined. Trimming pared 0 bases from V and 0 bases from J, leaving 4 bases between. The CDR3 runs 14 residues. Germline-derived CDR1 and CDR2 are SGDLS and YYNGEE. Here the CDR3 DNA reads TGTGCCAGCAGCGTAGACAGCTCTGGAAACACCATATATTTT. Translating it yields CASSVDSSGNTIYF.

A note on this clone: Other DNA sequences within the sample encode an identical CDR3. J is TRBJ1-4 and V is TRBV5-1; 9 positions match TRBD1. J lost 5 bases, V lost 4 bases, and 3 bases had no gene match. The CDR3 is 14 residues long. Germline V gene data show CDR1 as SGHRS and CDR2 as YFSETQ. The CDR3 coding sequence is TGCGCCAGCAGCCCAGGGACAGGGAATGAAAAACTGTTTTTT. Its translation is CASSPGTGNEKLFF. The complete variable domain, with remaining parts taken from reference TRBV5-1 and TRBJ1-4, reads KAGVTQTPRYLIKTRGQQVTLSCSPISGHRSVSWYQQTPGQGLQFLFEYFSETQRNKGNFPGRFSGRQFSNSRSEMNVSTLELGDSALYLCASSPGTGNEKLFFGSGTQLSVL.

This chain uses TRBV10-2 with TRBJ1-3; D gene ambiguous. Trimming shortened V by 0 bases and J by 2 bases, and 11 bases separated the two germline ends. The length of the CDR3 is 16 residues. Germline loops: CDR1 WSHSY, CDR2 SAAADI. CDR3 nucleotide sequence: TGCGCCAGCAGTGAGTCAGGGAGGGTACCTGGAAACACCATATATTTT. Translated, it gives CASSESGRVPGNTIYF.

The V and J genes are TRBV5-1 and TRBJ1-1; weak D call: TRBD1 (5 bases). Germline V gives CDR1 SGHRS, CDR2 YFSETQ. The ends were cut back, 5 bases at V and 4 bases at J, with 12 bases in the middle. The CDR3 extends over 13 amino acids. CDR3 region: CASRFDSPTEAFF. The CDR3 coding sequence is TGCGCCAGCAGATTTGACAGTCCCACTGAAGCTTTCTTT.

The chain has TRBV6-5 and TRBJ1-5; D is unresolved. CDR1 and CDR2 (germline): MNHEY, SVGAGI. The CDR3 has 15 residues. The V end was cut by 2 bases, the J end by 3 bases, with 11 bases between. The CDR3 region is CASSYEEVANQPQHF. The CDR3 DNA follows: TGTGCCAGCAGTTACGAGGAGGTGGCCAATCAGCCCCAGCATTTT.

This clone was observed a single time. The chain carries TRBV14 and TRBJ1-4; no reliable D call. Germline-derived CDR1 and CDR2 are SGHDN and FVKESK. The length of the CDR3 is 15 residues. V lost 1 base and J 7 bases, leaving 13 bases between the germline ends. The CDR3 DNA reads TGTGCCAGCAGCCAAGGGTCGTGGGCTGGTGAAAAACTGTTTTTT. Its protein product is CASSQGSWAGEKLFF.

The V and J genes are TRBV7-2 and TRBJ1-5, with 10 positions matching TRBD1. The CDR3 runs 16 residues. The V and J ends lost 6 bases and 5 bases, in that order; junction bases with no gene match: 10. Per the germline V gene, CDR1 is SGHTA and CDR2 is FQGNSA. The CDR3: CASSYTGTGVDQPQHF. In DNA form, the CDR3 reads TGTGCCAGCAGTTACACCGGGACAGGGGTTGATCAGCCCCAGCATTTT. Using reference TRBV7-2 and TRBJ1-5 for the parts outside the CDR3, the full variable domain is GAGVSQSPSNKVTEKGKDVELRCDPISGHTALYWYRQSLGQGLEFLIYFQGNSAPDKSGLPSDRFSAERTGGSVSTLTIQRTQQEDSAVYLCASSYTGTGVDQPQHFGDGTRLSIL.

The J gene is TRBJ2-3, the V gene TRBV7-8; 8 bases map to TRBD2. Germline V gene sequence: CDR1 SGHVS, CDR2 FQNEAQ. There are 16 residues in the CDR3. V was clipped by 2 bases and J by 1 base; unmatched bases: 5. CDR3 DNA: TGTGCCAGCAGCTTACCGGGGCGGGGGGGCACAGATACGCAGTATTTT. Translation gives CASSLPGRGGTDTQYF.

CDR3 sequence: CASSLVVTAFSYEQYF. The CDR3 DNA sequence: TGCGCCAGCAGCTTGGTTGTGACAGCCTTCTCCTACGAGCAGTACTTC. The chain combines TRBV5-1 with TRBJ2-7, with D possibly matching TRBD1 (5 bases). V lost 0 bases, J lost 0 bases, and 13 bases lay in between. The germline CDR1 and CDR2 sequences are SGHRS and YFSETQ. This CDR3 contains 16 residues.

The rearrangement links TRBV2 to TRBJ1-6; D may be TRBD1 (6 bases). From germline, CDR1 is SNHLY and CDR2 FYNNEI. The V gene lost 7 bases and the J gene lost 9 bases, with 13 bases spanning the gap. CDR3 size: 13 residues. The CDR3: CASIGTPTSPLHF. The CDR3 nucleotides read TGTGCCAGCATCGGGACACCAACTTCACCCCTCCACTTT.

The chain couples TRBV12-3 or TRBV12-4 to TRBJ1-5; TRBD1 is a possible D gene (6 bases). V was trimmed by 5 bases and J by 10 bases, leaving 12 bases between them. The CDR3 covers 12 residues. The DNA of the CDR3 is TGTGCCAGCAGTACCCACAGGGTCCCCCAGCATTTT. Translating gives CASSTHRVPQHF.

This clone was observed once. The chain joins TRBV7-8 to TRBJ2-7; the match to TRBD2 covers 9 bases. V was clipped by 3 bases and J by 3 bases; unmatched bases: 0. Looked up from germline, CDR1 is SGHVS and CDR2 is FQNEAQ. This CDR3 is built from 13 residues. CDR3 in amino acids: CASSFSGSYEQYF. CDR3 DNA sequence: TGTGCCAGCAGCTTTAGCGGGAGCTACGAGCAGTACTTC.

V usage is TRBV11-2 and J usage is TRBJ1-2; tentatively, D is TRBD1 (6 bases). V was pared by 5 bases and J by 5 bases, with 9 bases between. This CDR3 has 12 residues. Germline CDR1 SGHAT, CDR2 FQNNGV. CDR3: CASSRTGYGYTF. CDR3 nucleotide sequence: TGTGCCAGCAGCCGCACAGGGTATGGCTACACCTTC.

V gene TRBV24-1 combines with J gene TRBJ2-5, with D perhaps matching TRBD1 (6 bases). In germline, CDR1 is KGHDR, CDR2 SFDVKD. The length of the CDR3 is 15 residues. With 3 bases removed from V and 2 bases from J, the gap between germline ends came to 12 bases. CDR3 residues: CATSDLGDTQETQYF. DNA of the CDR3: TGTGCCACCAGTGATCTGGGGGACACTCAAGAGACCCAGTACTTC.

CDR3 nucleotides: TGTGCCAGCTCAGAAACAGGGCACGGGCTTTCACCCCTCCACTTT. Amino acids: CASSETGHGLSPLHF. The genes are TRBV18 and TRBJ1-6, with TRBD1 as a possible D gene (6 bases). The germline V and J ends were trimmed by 5 bases and 9 bases, with 17 bases remaining between them. The CDR3 has 15 residues. CDR1 and CDR2 (germline): KGHSH, LQKENI.

This rearrangement joins TRBV9 to TRBJ2-2; D gene ambiguous. Trimming left V 0 bases short and J 4 bases short, with 10 bases between. Germline CDR1 reads SGDLS; CDR2 reads YYNGEE. The CDR3 spans 15 residues. CDR3 sequence (DNA): TGTGCCAGCAGCGTAGACTGGTCCATCACCGGGGAGCTGTTTTTT. This translates into CASSVDWSITGELFF.

V usage is TRBV20-1 and J usage is TRBJ2-7, with D possibly matching TRBD2 (5 bases). Trimming pared 3 bases from V and 7 bases from J, leaving 16 bases between. CDR3 length: 13 residues. In germline, CDR1 is DFQATT, CDR2 SNEGSKA (reference sequence). CDR3 nucleotide sequence: TGCAGTGCTAGTCGCGGGTCAATTGGGGAGCAGTACTTC. Encoded protein: CSASRGSIGEQYF.

CDR3 DNA sequence: TGTGCCAGCAGTGGAGCCGGGACAGGGCCTTCAAATGAGCAGTTCTTC. Residues: CASSGAGTGPSNEQFF. The J gene is TRBJ2-1, the V gene TRBV28, with 9 bases that match TRBD1. This CDR3 has 16 amino acids. Trimming removed 5 bases from V and 7 bases from J; junction bases left unmatched: 12. Germline CDR1 reads MDHEN; CDR2 reads SYDVKM.

The chain recombines TRBV5-4 with TRBJ2-2, with 9 bases aligning to TRBD1. The CDR3 has 16 residues. The junction had 6 bases not matched to a gene; V was cut back by 5 bases and J by 1 base. CDR1 is SGHNT and CDR2 is YYREEE in the germline V gene (reference sequence). CDR3 sequence reads: CASRSNRGRNTGELFF. DNA for the CDR3: TGTGCCAGCAGGAGTAACAGGGGGCGGAACACCGGGGAGCTGTTTTTT.

This chain joins TRBV12-5 and TRBJ1-1; 9 nucleotides line up with TRBD1. V lost 2 bases, J lost 4 bases, and 8 bases stayed unmatched. The CDR3 extends over 16 amino acids. Germline V gene lookup returns CDR1 LGHNT and CDR2 FRNRAP. The CDR3 DNA sequence: TGTGCTAGTGGTTTGATTCCGGGACAGGGATTCACTGAAGCTTTCTTT. Translation gives CASGLIPGQGFTEAFF. The entire variable domain, with the rest obtained from reference TRBV12-5 and TRBJ1-1, is as follows: DARVTQTPRHKVTEMGQEVTMRCQPILGHNTVFWYRQTMMQGLELLAYFRNRAPLDDSGMPKDRFSAEMPDATLATLKIQPSEPRDSAVYFCASGLIPGQGFTEAFFGQGTRLTVV.

The V call is TRBV24-1, the J call TRBJ2-5; weak D call: TRBD2 (6 bases). Deletions cut 7 bases from V and 2 bases from J, with 7 bases between. The V gene's germline CDR1 is KGHDR and CDR2 SFDVKD. The CDR3 spans 12 residues. The CDR3 loop reads CATRGTQETQYF. CDR3 DNA: TGTGCCACCAGGGGGACTCAAGAGACCCAGTACTTC.